The present T cell receptor beta chain was sequenced within a study of T cells after somatic rescue of genetic block. The CDR3 sequence is 14 residues long. Germline V lookup: CDR1 SNHLY, CDR2 FYNNEI. V lost 5 bases, J lost 2 bases, and 3 bases stayed unmatched. Only in-frame clones appear in the TCRdb table, and some are missing; sequencing was by immunoSEQ multiplex PCR. The sample has approximately 11,000 clones, approximately 79% seen once. Input material: peripheral blood mononuclear cells (PBMCs). This rearrangement joins TRBV2 to TRBJ1-5, with 7 bases identical to TRBD1. This receptor was taken from a boy younger than 18. CDR3 sequence: CASSHGQGNQPQHF. CDR3 DNA: TGTGCCAGCAGTCACGGACAGGGCAATCAGCCCCAGCATTTT.